This T cell receptor beta chain was profiled in a study of OX40 agonist ivuxolimab in advanced cancers. Across the whole study: The dose-escalation cohort was just under 85% male, with a mean age of around 60 years, ranging about 23 to 80. General study points: The mean number of expanded clones was higher in CD8+ T cells than in CD4+. What antigens the expanded peripheral T cells recognized was never established. The CD4+ and CD8+ T cells in the blood had expanded clonally by week 6 at 0.1 to 3.0 mg/kg.

A note on this clone: Antigen specificity is unknown.

Germline V gene data show CDR1 as SGHTA and CDR2 as FQGTGA. CDR3 size: 14 residues. Trimming cost V 5 bases and J 4 bases; bases outside gene matches: 4. TCRdb keeps only in-frame clones here, not all; method: immunoSEQ multiplex PCR. This table holds approximately 46,000 clones, over 60% found once. This receptor was identified in an adult with an advanced solid tumor such as melanoma, head and neck, liver or kidney cancer. This specimen consisted of CD4+ or CD8+ T cells sorted from blood, obtained in a trial of the OX40 agonist ivuxolimab. The chain couples TRBV7-3 to TRBJ2-2; 7 bases fit TRBD1. CDR3 nucleotides: TGTGCCAGCAGCCTCAGGGGGAGCACCGGGGAGCTGTTTTTT. Translating gives CASSLRGSTGELFF.